The source of this T cell receptor beta chain is a study of T-cell memory formation after mild COVID-19. Study results and limitations: Day 15 to 85 contracting clones showed balanced CD4/CD8; later expanders leaned CD4+. Cross-reactive memory seemingly joined, as some responding clones were found in pre-infection memory. Mostly located in CM and EM were contracting CD4+ clones, with contracting CD8+ clones located in EMRA.

This clonotype has more than one count but fewer than ten. Its antigen is unknown. TCRdb reprocessed the 5' RACE reads with MiXCR, giving one entry per CDR3 protein. The table records roughly 180,000 distinct CDR3 sequences, approximately 10% of them present only once. Input material: PBMCs or a T cell subset sorted from them (not recorded which). The receptor was isolated from a man younger than 35 who had mild COVID-19 (a few samples of this study predate the infection). Cell type and time point are not known.

This chain's CDR3 is CASSQGTGGNEKLFF. The DNA for the CDR3 is TGTGCCAGCAGCCAAGGGACAGGGGGAAATGAAAAACTGTTTTTT. The rearrangement uses TRBV4-2 and TRBJ1-4, with 10 bases matching TRBD1. This CDR3 has 15 amino acids. Germline-derived CDR1 and CDR2 are LGHNA and YNFKEQ. After removal of 1 base from V and 5 bases from J, the junction contained 1 base not matched to a gene.